These 26 T cell receptor beta chains originate from one sample sequenced in a study of control samples from healthy donors and cancer patients. Produced via immunoSEQ multiplex PCR; TCRdb's table is partial and in-frame only. The sample records roughly 170,000 clones, 90% to 95% being singletons. The sample was blood. The receptors here all came from an older woman in good health.

This chain connects TRBV5-1 to TRBJ2-2; D is possibly TRBD1 (6 bases). With 5 bases removed from V and 6 bases from J, the gap between germline ends came to 17 bases. The CDR3 is 15 amino acids. CDR1 SGHRS and CDR2 YFSETQ come from the germline V gene. CDR3 bases: TGCGCCAGCAGTATTTATCAGTCAGGGGCCGGGGAGCTGTTTTTT. Its protein is CASSIYQSGAGELFF. Variable domain in full (rest from reference TRBV5-1 and TRBJ2-2): KAGVTQTPRYLIKTRGQQVTLSCSPISGHRSVSWYQQTPGQGLQFLFEYFSETQRNKGNFPGRFSGRQFSNSRSEMNVSTLELGDSALYLCASSIYQSGAGELFFGEGSRLTVL.

The chain is built from TRBV5-4 and TRBJ2-2; D unclear. The CDR3 contains 14 residues. Germline assignment: CDR1 SGHNT and CDR2 YYREEE (reference sequence). Trimming took 2 bases from V and 2 from J, leaving 7 bases between them. In DNA form, the CDR3 reads TGTGCCAGCAGCTTAAAGGGTAACACCGGGGAGCTGTTTTTT. Its protein product is CASSLKGNTGELFF.

The V gene is TRBV5-1, the J gene TRBJ1-4; D gene uncertain. Germline CDR1 is SGHRS and CDR2 is YFSETQ. The CDR3 sequence is 15 residues long. Trimming took 2 bases from V and 0 from J, leaving 8 bases between them. CDR3 loop: CASSFTVATNEKLFF. The DNA of the CDR3 is TGCGCCAGCAGCTTTACAGTAGCAACTAATGAAAAACTGTTTTTT.

The J gene is TRBJ1-1, the V gene TRBV6-6; the match to TRBD1 covers 11 bases. J lost 3 bases, V lost 6 bases, and 3 bases had no gene match. CDR3 length equals 14 residues. Per germline, CDR1 MNHNY and CDR2 SVGAGI (reference sequence). CDR3 loop: CASSRGQGDTEAFF. Here the CDR3 DNA reads TGTGCCAGCAGCCGGGGACAGGGGGACACTGAAGCTTTCTTT.

The chain links TRBV4-3 to TRBJ1-1; 7 nucleotides align to TRBD1. Per the germline V gene, CDR1 is LGHNA and CDR2 is YSLEER. The CDR3 runs to 15 residues. V shed 1 base, J shed 0 bases, and the junction held 2 bases outside the gene matches. This CDR3 reads CASSQGGQVNTEAFF. CDR3 nucleotide sequence: TGCGCCAGCAGCCAAGGAGGACAGGTGAACACTGAAGCTTTCTTT.

The chain links TRBV5-4 to TRBJ2-7; 7 bases agree with TRBD1. CDR3 length equals 15 residues. CDR1 is SGHNT, CDR2 YYREEE, per germline (reference sequence). J was trimmed by 2 bases and V by 5 bases; bases with no gene match: 10. Here the CDR3 reads CASSSPGTAAYEQYF. DNA of the CDR3: TGTGCCAGCAGTTCCCCTGGGACAGCTGCCTACGAGCAGTACTTC.

The J gene is TRBJ1-1, the V gene TRBV12-3 or TRBV12-4, with D tentatively TRBD1 (6 bases). CDR3 length: 13 residues. Trimming left V 4 bases short and J 1 base short, with 7 bases between. CDR3 protein: CASSSTGNTEAFF. CDR3 coding DNA: TGTGCCAGCAGTTCGACAGGGAACACTGAAGCTTTCTTT.

This chain joins TRBV19 and TRBJ1-1; perhaps TRBD1 as D (6 bases). The CDR3 runs 12 residues. Germline CDR1 and CDR2: LNHDA and SQIVND (reference sequence). Trimming shortened V by 3 bases and J by 8 bases, and 10 bases separated the two germline ends. CDR3 region: CASSILDREAFF. In DNA, the CDR3 is TGTGCCAGTAGTATTTTGGACAGAGAAGCTTTCTTT.

The gene calls are TRBV5-6 and TRBJ1-4; D unclear. This CDR3 is 13 amino acids long. Germline V gene lookup returns CDR1 SGHDT and CDR2 YYEEEE. The V end was cut by 3 bases, the J end by 7 bases, with 10 bases between. The CDR3 loop is CASSSPTGEKLFF. DNA for the CDR3: TGTGCCAGCAGCTCACCGACCGGTGAAAAACTGTTTTTT. Full variable domain (outside the CDR3, taken from reference TRBV5-6 and TRBJ1-4): DAGVTQSPTHLIKTRGQQVTLRCSPKSGHDTVSWYQQALGQGPQFIFQYYEEEERQRGNFPDRFSGHQFPNYSSELNVNALLLGDSALYLCASSSPTGEKLFFGSGTQLSVL.

The rearrangement joins TRBV2 to TRBJ2-1; D could derive from TRBD1 or TRBD2 (6 bases each). V was cut by 6 bases and J by 7 bases, with 10 bases left in between. Germline lookup yields CDR1 SNHLY and CDR2 FYNNEI. This CDR3 is built from 12 residues. The CDR3 sequence is CASRKGGNEQFF. The CDR3 nucleotides read TGTGCCAGCAGGAAGGGGGGAAATGAGCAGTTCTTC.

The chain links TRBV5-8 to TRBJ2-2, with 8 bases that match TRBD2. Germline V gene data show CDR1 as SGHTS and CDR2 as YDEGEE. The trim removed 2 bases at V and 6 bases at J, leaving 3 bases unmatched. This CDR3 has 14 amino acids. This CDR3 is CASSFRTSPGELFF. The CDR3 bases are TGTGCCAGCAGCTTCCGGACTAGCCCCGGGGAGCTGTTTTTT. Full variable domain (remainder filled in from reference TRBV5-8 and TRBJ2-2): EAGVTQSPTHLIKTRGQQATLRCSPISGHTSVYWYQQALGLGLQFLLWYDEGEERNRGNFPPRFSGRQFPNYSSELNVNALELEDSALYLCASSFRTSPGELFFGEGSRLTVL.

This chain joins TRBV12-5 and TRBJ1-1; tentatively, D is TRBD1 (6 bases). The V gene lost 6 bases and the J gene lost 1 base, with 6 bases spanning the gap. Germline assignment: CDR1 LGHNT and CDR2 FRNRAP. This CDR3 has 12 amino acids. CDR3 protein: CASGTGNTEAFF. CDR3 in DNA: TGTGCTAGTGGGACAGGGAACACTGAAGCTTTCTTT.

The chain is built from TRBV5-1 and TRBJ2-3; D possibly matches TRBD1 or TRBD2 (5 bases each). The CDR3 sequence is 14 residues long. Per the germline V gene, CDR1 is SGHRS and CDR2 is YFSETQ. V shed 3 bases and J shed 3 bases, with 11 bases lying between them. CDR3 DNA: TGCGCCAGCAGCTGGGGACCTACAACAGATACGCAGTATTTT. Translating it yields CASSWGPTTDTQYF.

This clone came up once. The J gene is TRBJ2-1, the V gene TRBV7-2; the match to TRBD2 covers 9 bases. The germline V gene has CDR1 SGHTA and CDR2 FQGNSA. CDR3 size: 16 residues. Trimming at V came to 3 bases and at J to 10 bases, leaving 13 bases not matched to a gene. The CDR3 reads CASSLAAAGGLYEQFF. CDR3 bases: TGTGCCAGCAGCTTGGCCGCAGCGGGGGGTTTATACGAGCAGTTCTTC.

V gene TRBV10-3 combines with J gene TRBJ2-1, with 12 bases matching TRBD2. This CDR3 is 15 amino acids long. Germline CDR1 reads ENHRY; CDR2 reads SYGVKD. V was pared by 9 bases and J by 3 bases, with 6 bases of the junction left unmatched. In DNA, the CDR3 is TGTGCCATTTCAAGGACTAGCGGGGACTACAATGAGCAGTTCTTC. Its translation: CAISRTSGDYNEQFF.

This clone was counted a few times. This sequence joins TRBV18 and TRBJ1-1; D gene unclear. This CDR3 has 13 amino acids. Germline loops: CDR1 KGHSH, CDR2 LQKENI. The V and J ends lost 2 bases and 4 bases respectively, with 8 bases between them. The CDR3 DNA follows: TGTGCCAGCTCACCAGACCGGATCACTGAAGCTTTCTTT. It is translated as CASSPDRITEAFF.

The chain links TRBV5-1 to TRBJ2-2; a possible D gene is TRBD1 (6 bases). CDR1 SGHRS and CDR2 YFSETQ come from the germline V gene. This CDR3 comprises 18 residues. V lost 0 bases and J 0 bases, leaving 15 bases between the germline ends. The CDR3 sequence: CASSLVPSGTPNTGELFF. In DNA form, the CDR3 reads TGCGCCAGCAGCTTGGTACCGTCGGGGACACCGAACACCGGGGAGCTGTTTTTT.

This chain joins TRBV10-3 and TRBJ1-3; 7 bases fit TRBD1. The CDR3 length is 16 residues. The V segment lost 6 bases and the J segment 0 bases; nucleotides outside the gene matches: 8. Germline V gene sequence: CDR1 ENHRY, CDR2 SYGVKD. The CDR3, as DNA: TGTGCCATCAGACGACCGAACAGGGGCTCTGGAAACACCATATATTTT. This codes for CAIRRPNRGSGNTIYF.

The rearrangement links TRBV4-1 to TRBJ1-2, with 12 nucleotides matching TRBD1. J was trimmed by 7 bases and V by 4 bases; bases with no gene match: 4. CDR1 and CDR2 from the germline V gene are MGHRA and YSYEKL. The CDR3 totals 14 residues. CDR3 bases: TGCGCCAGCAGCCCGGGACAGGGGGCTCGTGGCTACACCTTC. This encodes CASSPGQGARGYTF.

The rearrangement links TRBV15 to TRBJ2-1; 10 positions agree with TRBD1. Germline loops: CDR1 LNHNV, CDR2 YYDKDF (reference sequence). The CDR3 covers 15 residues. Losses at the gene ends were 3 bases for V and 8 bases for J; bases not matched to a gene: 7. The CDR3 DNA follows: TGTGCCACCAGCAGGGACAGGGGGAATTTCTATGAGCAGTTCTTC. Amino acid sequence: CATSRDRGNFYEQFF.

This clone was seen a single time. The gene calls are TRBV7-8 and TRBJ2-1; 7 positions agree with TRBD1. Trimming cost V 0 bases and J 5 bases; bases outside gene matches: 7. CDR3 length equals 16 residues. Germline values: CDR1 SGHVS, CDR2 FQNEAQ. CDR3 in DNA: TGTGCCAGCAGCTTAGCGAGGGGGCTTCTGGACAATGAGCAGTTCTTC. Its translation: CASSLARGLLDNEQFF.

The genes are TRBV6-6 and TRBJ1-3; no definite D call. This CDR3 has 16 amino acids. V was trimmed by 5 bases and J by 2 bases, leaving 16 bases between them. Germline V gene sequence: CDR1 MNHNY, CDR2 SVGAGI (reference sequence). DNA of the CDR3: TGTGCCAGCAGTCCGTCGGCCGGACTCGCTGGAAACACCATATATTTT. This codes for CASSPSAGLAGNTIYF.

The gene calls are TRBV3-1 (or the pseudogene TRBV3-2) and TRBJ2-2; 10 nucleotides match TRBD1. V shed 2 bases and J 5 bases; nucleotides not matched to a gene: 8. This CDR3 has 17 residues. Germline V CDR1 and CDR2: LGHDT, YNNKEL (reference sequence). The CDR3 region has the DNA TGTGCCAGCAGCCAAACTAAGTCGGGACAGGGGACCGGGGAGCTGTTTTTT. Translation: CASSQTKSGQGTGELFF.

This clone was counted a few times. The V call is TRBV13, the J call TRBJ1-3; unclear D gene. Trimming cost V 1 base and J 0 bases, with 7 bases left between them. The CDR3 is made up of 15 amino acids. Germline CDR1 is PRHDT and CDR2 is FYEKMQ (reference sequence). CDR3 sequence reads: CASSLVGYSGNTIYF. In DNA, the CDR3 is TGTGCCAGCAGCTTAGTGGGTTACTCTGGAAACACCATATATTTT.

CDR3 nucleotides: TGTGCCAGCAGCATTTCAGGAAAACAAGATACGCAGTATTTT. Protein: CASSISGKQDTQYF. The chain uses TRBV9 and TRBJ2-3; D remains ambiguous. The length of the CDR3 is 14 residues. The V gene's germline CDR1 is SGDLS and CDR2 YYNGEE. V dropped 4 bases and J dropped 5 bases, with 14 bases sitting between them.

The CDR3 DNA follows: TGTGCCAGCAGTGAGAGCACAGGGGGGGGGTTCTGGCCCCAGCATTTT. The encoded protein is CASSESTGGGFWPQHF. This sequence joins TRBV2 and TRBJ1-5; 8 bases align to TRBD1. Trimming cost V 3 bases and J 9 bases; bases outside gene matches: 13. This CDR3 has 16 residues. The germline CDR1 and CDR2 sequences are SNHLY and FYNNEI.